This entry lists 19 T cell receptor beta chains sequenced from one sample in a study of blood T cell repertoires in COVID-19. Only in-frame clones appear in the TCRdb table, and some are missing; sequencing was by immunoSEQ multiplex PCR. The profile shows 300,000 to 350,000 clones, approximately 87% of them singletons. Sequenced input: peripheral blood. The receptors were sampled from a woman between 45 and 65 years old with COVID-19, enrolled during active disease.

The chain uses TRBV15 and TRBJ2-5; 14 bases map to TRBD2. Germline CDR1 is LNHNV and CDR2 is YYDKDF (reference sequence). This CDR3 region has 19 residues. V lost 2 bases and J lost 5; bases outside the gene matches: 13. This CDR3 reads CATSRPSGGLAGDRETQYF. The CDR3 nucleotides are TGTGCCACCAGCAGACCATCTGGGGGACTAGCGGGAGATCGCGAGACCCAGTACTTC.

The rearrangement uses TRBV19 and TRBJ1-4; D not resolved. The CDR3 is 16 residues long. Germline values: CDR1 LNHDA, CDR2 SQIVND (reference sequence). The V and J ends lost 2 bases and 7 bases respectively, with 17 bases between them. This CDR3 reads CASSIRTSRRSEKLFF. Written as DNA, the CDR3 is TGTGCCAGTAGTATACGGACCTCTCGGAGGAGTGAAAAACTGTTTTTT.

V and J are TRBV6-5 and TRBJ2-2; no reliable D call. Trimming removed 6 bases from V and 1 base from J, with 3 bases in between. Germline V CDR1 and CDR2: MNHEY, SVGAGI. The CDR3 is made up of 12 amino acids. CDR3 sequence: CASRQNTGELFF. Here the CDR3 DNA reads TGTGCCAGCAGACAGAACACCGGGGAGCTGTTTTTT.

J is TRBJ2-5 and V is TRBV5-8; TRBD1 might be the D (6 bases). The ends were cut back, 0 bases at V and 0 bases at J, with 12 bases in the middle. The CDR3 length is 16 residues. Germline V CDR1 and CDR2: SGHTS, YDEGEE. The CDR3: CASSLGQALYQETQYF. The CDR3 DNA sequence: TGTGCCAGCAGCTTGGGACAGGCTCTATACCAAGAGACCCAGTACTTC.

This clone was recorded a few times. The same CDR3 can be traced to other DNA sequences in this sample. The chain has TRBV5-1 and TRBJ1-1; D gene unclear. Germline loops: CDR1 SGHRS, CDR2 YFSETQ. The CDR3 consists of 15 residues. With 0 bases removed from V and 0 bases from J, the gap between germline ends came to 9 bases. CDR3 sequence (DNA): TGCGCCAGCAGCTTGGTCCCCGGGATGAACACTGAAGCTTTCTTT. As protein: CASSLVPGMNTEAFF.

This clone has a single count. The chain couples TRBV11-3 to TRBJ2-3, with D tentatively TRBD1 (6 bases). The CDR3 totals 14 residues. The V and J ends lost 4 bases and 3 bases respectively, with 11 bases between them. CDR1 is SGHNT and CDR2 is YENEEA in the germline V gene. The DNA for the CDR3 is TGTGCCAGCAGCTCCCGGGACAAAACAGATACGCAGTATTTT. Translated, it gives CASSSRDKTDTQYF.

The rearrangement joins TRBV5-1 to TRBJ2-2; maybe TRBD2 (6 bases). Trimming stripped 4 bases from V and 1 base from J, with 11 bases between. This CDR3 is 15 amino acids long. Germline V gene lookup returns CDR1 SGHRS and CDR2 YFSETQ. CDR3 amino acids: CASSPSSVNTGELFF. Written as DNA, the CDR3 is TGCGCCAGCAGCCCATCTAGCGTGAACACCGGGGAGCTGTTTTTT.

The chain combines TRBV24-1 with TRBJ2-2; D not resolved. The CDR3 runs to 15 residues. V was clipped by 4 bases and J by 0 bases, with 8 bases between them. Germline values: CDR1 KGHDR, CDR2 SFDVKD. CDR3 coding DNA: TGTGCCACCAGTGAGCCAGGATCGAACACCGGGGAGCTGTTTTTT. Translating it yields CATSEPGSNTGELFF.

The rearrangement links TRBV6-5 to TRBJ2-1; TRBD2 aligns across 14 bases. The CDR3 is 16 residues long. Germline V gene data show CDR1 as MNHEY and CDR2 as SVGAGI. V gave up 0 bases and J gave up 14 bases; unmatched junction bases: 9. The CDR3 bases are TGTGCCAGCAGTTACTCGACAGGACTAGCGGGAGGAAAGAAGTTCTTC. It specifies CASSYSTGLAGGKKFF.

The J gene is TRBJ1-1, the V gene TRBV6-5; D unresolved. Germline CDR1 is MNHEY and CDR2 is SVGAGI. V lost 6 bases and J 0 bases, leaving 14 bases between the germline ends. The CDR3 is made up of 15 amino acids. CDR3 nucleotides: TGTGCCAGCAGGGGAGAGCAAGGACTGAACACTGAAGCTTTCTTT. This codes for CASRGEQGLNTEAFF.

This chain links TRBV11-1 with TRBJ2-1; D remains unclear. V was shortened by 4 bases and J by 1 base, with 11 bases between the two germline ends. This CDR3 is built from 15 residues. Germline assignment: CDR1 SGHAT and CDR2 FQDESV (reference sequence). The CDR3 bases are TGTGCCAGCAGCTCCTTACGCGGTTCCTACAATGAGCAGTTCTTC. It encodes CASSSLRGSYNEQFF.

V and J are TRBV11-3 and TRBJ2-7; 16 bases map to TRBD2. The CDR3 loop spans 17 amino acids. J lost 4 bases, V lost 3 bases, and 6 bases had no gene match. Germline assignment: CDR1 SGHNT and CDR2 YENEEA. The CDR3 DNA reads as TGTGCCAGCAGCTTCTCGGGACTAGCGGGAGGGCCTTACGAGCAGTACTTC. This codes for CASSFSGLAGGPYEQYF.

A word on this clone: One end of the junction does not line up with germline, which may come from a read error. This chain uses TRBV6-5 with TRBJ1-1, with 11 bases that match TRBD1. The CDR3 has 13 amino acids. Germline V gives CDR1 MNHEY, CDR2 SVGAGI. CDR3 loop: CASSLGQGAPGIF. The CDR3 DNA is TGTGCCAGCAGCCTAGGACAGGGGGCTCCGGGTATCTTT.

This chain links TRBV5-6 with TRBJ2-3, with D tentatively TRBD2 (5 bases). Germline-derived CDR1 and CDR2 are SGHDT and YYEEEE. The CDR3 totals 16 residues. V lost 2 bases to trimming and J lost 2 bases, with 15 bases between them. The CDR3 DNA follows: TGTGCCAGCAGCTTTGCGGGCGGCGGAATCACAGATACGCAGTATTTT. It is translated as CASSFAGGGITDTQYF.

This rearrangement joins TRBV30 to TRBJ2-1, with 9 nucleotides matching TRBD2. Germline V gene data show CDR1 as GTSNPN and CDR2 as SVGIG (reference sequence). V trimming: 4 bases; J trimming: 2 bases; junction bases outside the gene matches: 3. The CDR3 runs 14 residues. The CDR3 reads CAWTVAGAYNEQFF. DNA of the CDR3: TGTGCCTGGACAGTAGCGGGGGCCTACAATGAGCAGTTCTTC. Variable domain in full (rest from reference TRBV30 and TRBJ2-1): SQTIHQWPATLVQPVGSPLSLECTVEGTSNPNLYWYRQAAGRGLQLLFYSVGIGQISSEVPQNLSASRPQDRQFILSSKKLLLSDSGFYLCAWTVAGAYNEQFFGPGTRLTVL.

The genes are TRBV19 and TRBJ1-5, with D uncertain. The germline gives CDR1 LNHDA, CDR2 SQIVND (reference sequence). The length of the CDR3 is 15 residues. Trimming removed 3 bases at V and 6 bases at J, with 15 bases between. The CDR3 protein is CASSIGLAVGQPQHF. CDR3 in DNA: TGTGCCAGTAGTATTGGTCTTGCGGTGGGTCAGCCCCAGCATTTT.

This clone was detected only once. The chain has TRBV25-1 and TRBJ1-4, with D tentatively TRBD1 (6 bases). V dropped 7 bases and J dropped 5 bases, with 14 bases sitting between them. Per the germline V gene, CDR1 is MGHDK and CDR2 is SYGVNS. The CDR3 is made up of 14 amino acids. The CDR3 DNA sequence: TGTGCCAGCACCCCGGGACAACTGAATGAAAAACTGTTTTTT. This gives the protein CASTPGQLNEKLFF.

V usage is TRBV30 and J usage is TRBJ1-1, with D unclear. There are 12 residues in the CDR3. V lost 4 bases and J 1 base, leaving 7 bases between the germline ends. CDR1 and CDR2 (germline): GTSNPN, SVGIG (reference sequence). Written as DNA, the CDR3 is TGTGCCTGGACCCCAGGGAACACTGAAGCTTTCTTT. Translation gives CAWTPGNTEAFF.

This clone was observed a single time. This rearrangement joins TRBV30 to TRBJ1-4, with 8 bases that match TRBD1. Germline V gene data show CDR1 as GTSNPN and CDR2 as SVGIG (reference sequence). With V trimmed by 4 bases and J by 10 bases, 8 bases remained unmatched. The CDR3 consists of 13 residues. The CDR3 nucleotides read TGTGCCTGGATGGGTACAGGGGGAGGAAAACTGTTTTTT. Protein product: CAWMGTGGGKLFF.